This passage covers 15 T cell receptor beta chains from one sample sequenced in a study of blood T cell repertoires in COVID-19. The assay was immunoSEQ multiplex PCR, and TCRdb's table has in-frame clones only and misses some. This table holds fewer than 75,000 clones, about 88% found once. The sample comprised peripheral blood. These receptors came from an older man with acute or convalescent COVID-19.

The sample holds one count of this clone. The chain recombines TRBV7-9 with TRBJ2-7; 10 bases align to TRBD1. This CDR3 spans 16 amino acids. Germline V gives CDR1 SEHNR, CDR2 FQNEAQ (reference sequence). V gave up 5 bases and J gave up 3 bases; unmatched junction bases: 10. The CDR3 nucleotides are TGTGCCAGCAGCGTATCGACAGGGGGCGGATACTACGAGCAGTACTTC. The encoded protein is CASSVSTGGGYYEQYF.

The chain combines TRBV19 with TRBJ2-3, with a possible D match to TRBD2 (6 bases). This CDR3 comprises 13 residues. V gave up 1 base and J gave up 4 bases, with 6 bases separating them. The germline CDR1 and CDR2 sequences are LNHDA and SQIVND (reference sequence). The CDR3 nucleotides read TGTGCCAGTAGTATAGGCGGGGCAGATACGCAGTATTTT. It is translated as CASSIGGADTQYF.

This chain uses TRBV5-1 with TRBJ1-5; TRBD1 matches at 7 bases. CDR1 and CDR2 (germline): SGHRS, YFSETQ. J lost 5 bases, V lost 2 bases, and 7 bases had no gene match. There are 15 residues in the CDR3. Here the CDR3 reads CASSLEGQPHQPQHF. The CDR3 coding sequence is TGCGCCAGCAGCTTAGAGGGACAGCCTCATCAGCCCCAGCATTTT.

In DNA, the CDR3 is TGTGCCTGGAGCCAGGGACAGGGGATCAACGAGCAGTACTTC. Residues: CAWSQGQGINEQYF. The V gene is TRBV30, the J gene TRBJ2-7; 10 bases align to TRBD1. CDR3 length: 14 amino acids. Germline V gives CDR1 GTSNPN, CDR2 SVGIG (reference sequence). V shed 3 bases and J 5 bases; nucleotides not matched to a gene: 7.

The chain employs TRBV5-3 and TRBJ2-3, with D tentatively TRBD2 (6 bases). TRBV5-3 is sorted into the ORF group, with uncertain function. The CDR3 consists of 18 residues. V gave up 3 bases and J gave up 4 bases, with 24 bases separating them. The CDR3 here is CARSSNERLGSEADTQYF. For the CDR3, the DNA is TGTGCCAGAAGCTCTAATGAAAGACTAGGCTCCGAGGCAGATACGCAGTATTTT.

The gene calls are TRBV10-1 and TRBJ2-2; D remains unclear. This CDR3 spans 15 amino acids. Looked up from germline, CDR1 is WNHNN and CDR2 is SYGVQD (reference sequence). V was trimmed by 4 bases and J by 5 bases, leaving 14 bases between them. CDR3 amino acids: CASSATDGKTGELFF. Here the CDR3 DNA reads TGCGCCAGCAGTGCAACAGATGGAAAAACCGGGGAGCTGTTTTTT.

The DNA of the CDR3 is TGTGCCAGCAGTGCAACAGGGGAACAGCCCCAGCATTTT. Translation: CASSATGEQPQHF. The J gene is TRBJ1-5, the V gene TRBV25-1; TRBD1 matches at 7 bases. Trimming removed 4 bases from V and 7 bases from J; junction bases left unmatched: 4. The V gene's germline CDR1 is MGHDK and CDR2 SYGVNS. This CDR3 spans 13 amino acids.

The chain has TRBV25-1 and TRBJ1-4; TRBD1 is a possible D gene (6 bases). V was cut by 3 bases and J by 8 bases, with 10 bases left in between. The V gene's germline CDR1 is MGHDK and CDR2 SYGVNS. The CDR3 is 13 amino acids. The DNA for the CDR3 is TGTGCCAGCAGTGAGGGGGCGCGGGAAAAACTGTTTTTT. Residues: CASSEGAREKLFF.

The chain employs TRBV5-5 and TRBJ1-4; D is perhaps TRBD1 (5 bases). Germline CDR1 reads SGHKS; CDR2 reads YYEKEE (reference sequence). The CDR3 spans 16 residues. The V end lost 7 bases, the J end lost 0 bases, and 16 bases lay between the germline ends. This CDR3 is CASGARGGTTNEKLFF. Written as DNA, the CDR3 is TGTGCCAGCGGCGCTCGCGGGGGGACAACTAATGAAAAACTGTTTTTT.

This chain links TRBV2 with TRBJ2-6; D is ambiguous. Germline CDR1 reads SNHLY; CDR2 reads FYNNEI. The CDR3 runs to 16 residues. V lost 3 bases and J lost 1, with 10 bases in between. The CDR3 sequence: CASSDSAASGANVLTF. CDR3 in DNA: TGTGCCAGCAGTGACAGCGCCGCGTCTGGGGCCAACGTCCTGACTTTC.

To note about this clone: This sample includes further DNA sequences coding for the same CDR3. The chain employs TRBV5-1 and TRBJ1-1, with 8 bases matching TRBD1. The CDR3 consists of 14 residues. Germline CDR1 and CDR2: SGHRS and YFSETQ. V dropped 2 bases and J dropped 5; count of bases not matched to a gene: 5. The CDR3 DNA reads as TGCGCCAGCAGCTTACAGGGGGGAGGAACTGAAGCTTTCTTT. The encoded protein is CASSLQGGGTEAFF.

This rearrangement joins TRBV3-1 (or the pseudogene TRBV3-2) to TRBJ2-2, with 8 bases identical to TRBD1. Germline CDR1 reads LGHDT; CDR2 reads YNNKEL (reference sequence). V was pared by 5 bases and J by 6 bases, with 8 bases of the junction left unmatched. CDR3 length: 15 residues. The chain's CDR3 is CASSFAGGRAGELFF. The CDR3, as DNA: TGTGCCAGCAGCTTCGCAGGGGGCCGGGCCGGGGAGCTGTTTTTT.

Only one count was recorded for this clone. The CDR3 sequence is CASSPPGTGGLNEQFF. In nucleotides, the CDR3 is TGTGCCAGCTCACCACCAGGGACAGGGGGCTTAAATGAGCAGTTCTTC. V and J are TRBV18 and TRBJ2-1; TRBD1 matches 12 bases. Germline loops: CDR1 KGHSH, CDR2 LQKENI. V lost 0 bases to trimming and J lost 7 bases; unmatched junction nucleotides: 4. This CDR3 is built from 16 residues.

On this clone: A read error may account for a junction end that differs from germline. V and J are TRBV18 and TRBJ2-4; 15 bases are shared with TRBD2. Germline CDR1 and CDR2: KGHSH and LQKENI. CDR3 size: 21 residues. The CDR3 reads CASSPPNTWRGGLAGGGIQYF. The CDR3 bases are TGTGCCAGCTCACCGCCGAACACCTGGAGAGGGGGACTAGCGGGAGGAGGGATTCAATACTTC. Complete variable domain (other parts from reference TRBV18 and TRBJ2-4): NAGVMQNPRHLVRRRGQEARLRCSPMKGHSHVYWYRQLPEEGLKFMVYLQKENIIDESGMPKERFSAEFPKEGPSILRIQQVVRGDSAAYFCASSPPNTWRGGLAGGGIQYFGAGTRLSVL.

The rearrangement links TRBV14 to TRBJ2-1, with 8 bases that match TRBD2. The CDR3 has 15 residues. Germline values: CDR1 SGHDN, CDR2 FVKESK. With V trimmed by 1 base and J by 9 bases, 8 bases remained unmatched. The CDR3 DNA reads TGTGCCAGCAGCCAAGTACCCCCGGGACTAGGTGAGCAGTTCTTC. This encodes CASSQVPPGLGEQFF.